Detailed here is one T cell receptor beta chain. This CDR3 is also generated by other DNA sequences in the sample. The data stem from a study of siplizumab effects on memory and regulatory T cells. Only in-frame clones appear in the TCRdb table, and some are missing; sequencing was by immunoSEQ multiplex PCR. The sample includes about 97,000 clones, around 90% of them seen just once. The CDR3 contains 13 residues. V shed 3 bases and J shed 1 base, with 4 bases lying between them. CDR1 is SGHVS, CDR2 FNYEAQ, per germline. Source material: CD4+ T cells sorted from blood. The source of this sequence is a human donor in good health. The chain couples TRBV7-6 to TRBJ2-1; D is ambiguous. CDR3 protein: CASSFQSYNEQFF. The CDR3 DNA is TGTGCCAGCAGCTTTCAATCCTACAATGAGCAGTTCTTC.